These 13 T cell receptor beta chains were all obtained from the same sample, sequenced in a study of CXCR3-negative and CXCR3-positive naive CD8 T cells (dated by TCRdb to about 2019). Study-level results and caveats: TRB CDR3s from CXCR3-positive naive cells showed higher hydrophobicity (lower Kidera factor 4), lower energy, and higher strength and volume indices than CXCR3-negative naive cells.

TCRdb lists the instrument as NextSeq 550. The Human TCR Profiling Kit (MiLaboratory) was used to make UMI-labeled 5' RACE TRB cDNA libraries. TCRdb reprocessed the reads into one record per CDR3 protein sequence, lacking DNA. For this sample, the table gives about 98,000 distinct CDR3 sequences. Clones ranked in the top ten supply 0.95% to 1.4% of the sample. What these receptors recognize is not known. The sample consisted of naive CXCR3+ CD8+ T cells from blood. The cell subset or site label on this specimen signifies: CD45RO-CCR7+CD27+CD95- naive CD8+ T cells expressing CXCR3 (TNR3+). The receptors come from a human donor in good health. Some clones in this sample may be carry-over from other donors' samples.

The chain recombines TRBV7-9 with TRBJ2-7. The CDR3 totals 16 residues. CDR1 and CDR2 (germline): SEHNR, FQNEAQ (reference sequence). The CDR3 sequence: CASSLAPAGDSYEQYF. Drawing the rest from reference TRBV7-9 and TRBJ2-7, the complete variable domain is DTGVSQNPRHKITKRGQNVTFRCDPISEHNRLYWYRQTLGQGPEFLTYFQNEAQLEKSRLLSDRFSAERPKGSFSTLEIQRTEQGDSAMYLCASSLAPAGDSYEQYFGPGTRLTVT.

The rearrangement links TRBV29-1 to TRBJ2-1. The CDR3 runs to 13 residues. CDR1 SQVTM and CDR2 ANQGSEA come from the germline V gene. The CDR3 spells CSVKGESYNEQFF.

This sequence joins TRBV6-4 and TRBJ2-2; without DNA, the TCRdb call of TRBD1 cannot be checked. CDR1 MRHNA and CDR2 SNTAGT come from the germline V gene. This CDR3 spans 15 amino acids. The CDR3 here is CASSDVPGNTGELFF.

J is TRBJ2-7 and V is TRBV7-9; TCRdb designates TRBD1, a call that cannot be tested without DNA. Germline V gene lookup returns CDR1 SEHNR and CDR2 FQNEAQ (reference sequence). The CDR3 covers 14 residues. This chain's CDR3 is CASSSLTGTYEQYF. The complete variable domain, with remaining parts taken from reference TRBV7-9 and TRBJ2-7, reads DTGVSQNPRHKITKRGQNVTFRCDPISEHNRLYWYRQTLGQGPEFLTYFQNEAQLEKSRLLSDRFSAERPKGSFSTLEIQRTEQGDSAMYLCASSSLTGTYEQYFGPGTRLTVT.

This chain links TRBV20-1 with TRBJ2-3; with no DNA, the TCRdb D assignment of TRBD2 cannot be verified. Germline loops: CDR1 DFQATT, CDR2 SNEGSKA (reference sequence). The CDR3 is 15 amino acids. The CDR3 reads CSARKGSGDADTQYF.

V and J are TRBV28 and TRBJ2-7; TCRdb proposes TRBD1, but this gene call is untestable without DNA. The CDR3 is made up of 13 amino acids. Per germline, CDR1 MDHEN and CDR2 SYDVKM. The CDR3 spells CASGHGKSYEQYF.

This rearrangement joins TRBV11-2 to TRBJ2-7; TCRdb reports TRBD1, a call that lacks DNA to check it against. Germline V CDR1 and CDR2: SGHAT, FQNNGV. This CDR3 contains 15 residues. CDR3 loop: CASSLGAGETYEQYF.

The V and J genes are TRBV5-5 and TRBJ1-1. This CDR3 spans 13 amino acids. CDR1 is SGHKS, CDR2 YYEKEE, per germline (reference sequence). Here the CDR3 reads CASSLERNTEAFF. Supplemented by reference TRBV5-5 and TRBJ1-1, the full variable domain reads DAGVTQSPTHLIKTRGQQVTLRCSPISGHKSVSWYQQVLGQGPQFIFQYYEKEERGRGNFPDRFSARQFPNYSSELNVNALLLGDSALYLCASSLERNTEAFFGQGTRLTVV.

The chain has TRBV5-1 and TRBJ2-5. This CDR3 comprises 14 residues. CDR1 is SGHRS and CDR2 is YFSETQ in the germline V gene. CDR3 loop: CASSLVPDQETQYF.

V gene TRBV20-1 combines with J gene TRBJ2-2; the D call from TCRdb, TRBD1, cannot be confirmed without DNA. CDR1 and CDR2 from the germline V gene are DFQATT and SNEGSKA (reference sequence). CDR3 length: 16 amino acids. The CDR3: CSARDQGRGDTGELFF.

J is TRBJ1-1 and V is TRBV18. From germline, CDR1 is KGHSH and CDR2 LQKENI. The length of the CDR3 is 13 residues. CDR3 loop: CASSPIDDTEAFF.

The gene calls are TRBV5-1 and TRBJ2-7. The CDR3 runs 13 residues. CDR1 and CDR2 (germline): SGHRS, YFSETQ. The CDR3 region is CASSLTVTYEQYF.

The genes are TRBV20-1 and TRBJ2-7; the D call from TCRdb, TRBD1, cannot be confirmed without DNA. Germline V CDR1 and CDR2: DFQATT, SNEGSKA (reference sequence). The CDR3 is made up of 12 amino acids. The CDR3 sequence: CSARSGTYEQYF.